This T cell receptor (beta chain) was identified in a study of Tregs in tolerant kidney transplant recipients (dated by TCRdb to about 2019). With regard to the full study: Additional Treg samples were obtained from a 3-day mixed lymphocyte reaction with belatacept, in some cases followed by a roughly five-day donor restimulation, before recipient CD4+CD25+CD127- cells were sorted. Antibodies distinguished recipient from donor cells when sorting primary belatacept mixed lymphocyte reaction cultures. Several methods of expanding Tregs specific for an allogeneic donor were compared by TCRbeta repertoire sequencing in a few healthy controls. The study used TCRbeta sequencing to identify donor-specific regulatory T cells before combined kidney and bone marrow transplantation, then tracked those cells after transplant. On the study overall, not on this receptor specifically: Expanding Tregs with activated donor B cells appeared to identify the most biologically relevant and donor-specific TCRbeta repertoire. Biological reproducibility was not examined directly, but technical replication error appeared to be minimal. The study was constrained by small patient numbers, and validation of the findings is required in larger populations and under other immunosuppression protocols.

Blood from healthy controls was obtained either as purchased buffy coats or from healthy volunteers. Healthy control blood was processed by Ficoll density gradient to PBMCs and cryopreserved; patient PBMCs were collected before and after transplant. Genomic DNA was extracted from sorted cells with the QIAGEN DNeasy Blood and Tissue Kit for TCRbeta CDR3 sequencing. High-throughput TCRbeta CDR3 sequencing, including PCR amplification with bias correction and internal controls, was performed commercially through immunoSEQ. For the original study's pipeline: Unique productive TCRbeta sequences were defined by CDR3 nucleotide sequence when primers matched and otherwise by CDR3 amino acid sequence together with Vbeta and Jbeta genes. Sequences were defined as donor-reactive when expanded at least 5-fold in CFSE-low cells versus unstimulated cells and present at a frequency of at least 0.01% in CFSE-low cells. Repertoire divergence was quantified by Jensen-Shannon divergence calculated from the top 100 TCRbeta sequences ranked by frequency. For any sample with multiple sequencing runs, sorting error was corrected in each run separately before the runs were pooled. TCRdb took this table from immuneACCESS and kept in-frame rearrangements with V and J called. Such tables lack part of the clones; where checked against another copy, unresolved V genes explain under half of the gap, and the rest is unexplained. The DNA was the basis for D and trimming; V, J and clone size are from that table. The sample contains 15,000 to 20,000 clones, about two thirds of them found a single time. In total, the top ten clones hold approximately 3.7% of the sample.

Concerning this clone: Its recognized antigen is unknown. No much larger clone exists at a distance of one base, and base qualities are not known.

This receptor was obtained from a human donor in good health. Source material: Tregs from blood cultured with allogeneic cells.

The CDR3 loop reads CASSIGRRPNYGYTF. The DNA sequence is TGTGCCAGTAGTATCGGGAGACGTCCTAACTATGGCTACACCTTC. The rearrangement combines TRBV19 with TRBJ1-2; no confident D gene assignment can be made. The CDR3 holds 15 amino acids from the cysteine to the phenylalanine. CDR3 DNA only is kept here, 45 bases in frame from base 1. CDR1 LNHDA and CDR2 SQIVND were looked up in the germline V gene (reference sequence). The junction shows trimming of 3 bases on V and 0 bases on J, plus 11 bases between the germline ends. Full variable domain (CDR3 extended with the reference TRBV19 and TRBJ1-2 proteins): DGGITQSPKYLFRKEGQNVTLSCEQNLNHDAMYWYRQDPGQGLRLIYYSQIVNDFQKGDIAEGYSVSREKKESFPLTVTSAQKNPTAFYLCASSIGRRPNYGYTFGSGTRLTVV.